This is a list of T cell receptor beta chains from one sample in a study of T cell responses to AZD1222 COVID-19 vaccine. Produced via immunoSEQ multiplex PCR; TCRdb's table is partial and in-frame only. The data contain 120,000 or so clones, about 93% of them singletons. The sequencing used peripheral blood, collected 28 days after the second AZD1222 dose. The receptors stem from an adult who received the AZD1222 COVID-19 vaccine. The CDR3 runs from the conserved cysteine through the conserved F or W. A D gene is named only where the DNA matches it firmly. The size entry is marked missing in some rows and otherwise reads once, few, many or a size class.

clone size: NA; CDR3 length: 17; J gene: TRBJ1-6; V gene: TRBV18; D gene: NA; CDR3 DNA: TGTGCCAGCTCACCAAAAGAGCCCAGCTCCTATAATTCACCCCTCCACTTT; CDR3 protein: CASSPKEPSSYNSPLHF
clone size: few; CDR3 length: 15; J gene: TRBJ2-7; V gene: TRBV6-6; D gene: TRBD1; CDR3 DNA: TGTGCCAGCAGTTCCCCGGGACAGGGGAGGGACGAGCAGTACTTC; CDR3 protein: CASSSPGQGRDEQYF
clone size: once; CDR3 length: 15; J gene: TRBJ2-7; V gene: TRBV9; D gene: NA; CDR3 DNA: TGTGCCAGCAGCCCTGGTGGCAGGGTGTGGTACGAGCAGTACTTC; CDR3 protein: CASSPGGRVWYEQYF
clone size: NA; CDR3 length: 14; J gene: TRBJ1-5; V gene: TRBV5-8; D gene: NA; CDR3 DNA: TGTGCCAGCAGCTGGGACGGAAGCAATCAGCCCCAGCATTTT; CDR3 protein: CASSWDGSNQPQHF
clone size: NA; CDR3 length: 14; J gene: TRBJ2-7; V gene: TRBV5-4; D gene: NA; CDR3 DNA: TGTGCCAGCAGCCCTGTTGTGGGAACCTACGAGCAGTACTTC; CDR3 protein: CASSPVVGTYEQYF
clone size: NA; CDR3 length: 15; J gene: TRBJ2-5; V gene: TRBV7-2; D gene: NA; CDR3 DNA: TGTGCCAGCAGCTACTCGCGGGGAAACCAAGAGACCCAGTACTTC; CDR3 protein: CASSYSRGNQETQYF
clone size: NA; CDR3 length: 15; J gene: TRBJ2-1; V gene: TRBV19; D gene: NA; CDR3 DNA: TGTGCCAGTAGGGGGGAAGGACAGCCATACAATGAGCAGTTCTTC; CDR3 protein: CASRGEGQPYNEQFF
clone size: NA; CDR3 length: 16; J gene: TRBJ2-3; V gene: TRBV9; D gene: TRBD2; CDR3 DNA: TGTGCCAGCAGCGTAGGGCTAGCGGGAGTTGAAGATACGCAGTATTTT; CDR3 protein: CASSVGLAGVEDTQYF
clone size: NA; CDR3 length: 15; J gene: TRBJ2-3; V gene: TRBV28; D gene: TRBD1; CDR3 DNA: TGTGCCAGCAGTTTAGCCCTTGGACAGGCAGATACGCAGTATTTT; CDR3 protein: CASSLALGQADTQYF
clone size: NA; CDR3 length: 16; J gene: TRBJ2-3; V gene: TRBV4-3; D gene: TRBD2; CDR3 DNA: TGCGCCAGCAGCCAAGATCGGCGCGGGAGGCGGTACACGCAGTATTTT; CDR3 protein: CASSQDRRGRRYTQYF
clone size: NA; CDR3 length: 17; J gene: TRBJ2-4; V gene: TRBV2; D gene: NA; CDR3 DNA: TGTGCCAGCAGTGACGGGTTGAGGGCGTTTCAAGAAAACATTCAGTACTTC; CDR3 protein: CASSDGLRAFQENIQYF
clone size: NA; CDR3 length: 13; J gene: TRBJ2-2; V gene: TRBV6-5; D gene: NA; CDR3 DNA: TGTGCCAGCAGTCCCCAGGGAGCCGGGGAGCTGTTTTTT; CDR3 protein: CASSPQGAGELFF
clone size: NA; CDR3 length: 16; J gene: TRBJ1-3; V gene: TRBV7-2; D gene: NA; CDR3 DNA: TGTGCCAGCAGCTTAGACAGAGGGGGCTCTGGAAACACCATATATTTT; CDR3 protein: CASSLDRGGSGNTIYF
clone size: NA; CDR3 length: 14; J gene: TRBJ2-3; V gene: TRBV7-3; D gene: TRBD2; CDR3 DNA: TGTGCCAGCAGCCCCACGGGCGGGAGAGATACGCAGTATTTT; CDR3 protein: CASSPTGGRDTQYF
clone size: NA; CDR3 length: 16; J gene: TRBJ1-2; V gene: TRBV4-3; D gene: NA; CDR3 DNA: TGCGCCAGCAGCCAAGAACGGACAGCAGCTAACTATGGCTACACCTTC; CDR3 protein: CASSQERTAANYGYTF
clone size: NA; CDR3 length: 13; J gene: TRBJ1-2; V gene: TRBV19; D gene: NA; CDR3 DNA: TGTGCCAGTAGTAACACAGGGATACATGGCTACACCTTC; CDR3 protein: CASSNTGIHGYTF
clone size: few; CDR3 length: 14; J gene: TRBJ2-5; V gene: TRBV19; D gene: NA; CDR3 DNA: TGTGCCAGTACACTCTCTGGGGCAACAGAGACCCAGTACTTC; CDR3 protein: CASTLSGATETQYF
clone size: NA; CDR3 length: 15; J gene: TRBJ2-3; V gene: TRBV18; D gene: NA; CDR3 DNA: TGTGCCAGCTCACCACCGAACCCTAGCACAGATACGCAGTATTTT; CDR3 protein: CASSPPNPSTDTQYF
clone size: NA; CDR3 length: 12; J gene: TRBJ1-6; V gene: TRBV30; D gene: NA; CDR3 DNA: TGTGCCTGGGCGCAGGGCAGGTCACCCCTCCACTTT; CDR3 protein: CAWAQGRSPLHF
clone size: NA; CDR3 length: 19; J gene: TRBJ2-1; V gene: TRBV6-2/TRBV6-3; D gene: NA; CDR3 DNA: TGTGCCAGCAGTTACCCCGAACTAGGACGGAAGAGCTCCTACAATGAGCAGTTCTTC; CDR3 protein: CASSYPELGRKSSYNEQFF
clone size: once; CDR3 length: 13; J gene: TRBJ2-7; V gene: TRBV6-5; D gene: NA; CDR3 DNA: TGTGCCAGCGCGCGGGGGCATGGTTTCCAGCAGTACTTC; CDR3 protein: CASARGHGFQQYF
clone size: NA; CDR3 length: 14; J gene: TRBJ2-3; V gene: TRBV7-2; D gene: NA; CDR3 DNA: TGTGCCAGCAGTCGACGTGTGGGGACAGATACGCAGTATTTT; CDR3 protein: CASSRRVGTDTQYF
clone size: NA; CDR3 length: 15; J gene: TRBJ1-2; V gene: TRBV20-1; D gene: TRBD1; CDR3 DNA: TGCAGTGCTAGTCCCGGGACAGGGGGCCCCTATGGCTACACCTTC; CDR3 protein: CSASPGTGGPYGYTF
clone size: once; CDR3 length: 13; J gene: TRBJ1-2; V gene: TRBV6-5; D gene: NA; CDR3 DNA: TGTGCCAGCAGCACGGCAACCAACTATGGCTACACCTTC; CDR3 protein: CASSTATNYGYTF
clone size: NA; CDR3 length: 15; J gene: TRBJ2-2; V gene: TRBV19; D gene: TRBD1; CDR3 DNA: TGTGCCAGTAGTATAGGCCTTGACAGGGCTGGGGAGCTGTTTTTT; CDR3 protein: CASSIGLDRAGELFF
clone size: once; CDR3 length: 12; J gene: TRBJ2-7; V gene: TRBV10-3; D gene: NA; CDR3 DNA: TGTGCCATCAGTGAAACTACGCCCGAGCAGTACTTC; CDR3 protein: CAISETTPEQYF
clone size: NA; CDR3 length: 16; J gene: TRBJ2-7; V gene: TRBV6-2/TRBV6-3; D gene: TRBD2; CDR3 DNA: TGTGCCAGCAGTTACCTGGGACTAGCGAGATCCTACGAGCAGTACTTC; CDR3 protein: CASSYLGLARSYEQYF
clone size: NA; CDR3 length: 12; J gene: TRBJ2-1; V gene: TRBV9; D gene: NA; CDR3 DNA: TGTGCCAGCAGCGTACGGGAGACGAATCAGTTCTTC; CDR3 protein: CASSVRETNQFF
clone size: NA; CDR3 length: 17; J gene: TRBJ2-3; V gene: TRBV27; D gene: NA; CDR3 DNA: TGTGCCAGCAGTACCCACCGACAGGGAGGGGGCACAGATACGCAGTATTTT; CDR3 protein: CASSTHRQGGGTDTQYF
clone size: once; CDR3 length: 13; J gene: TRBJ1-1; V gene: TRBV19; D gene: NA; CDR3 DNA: TGTGCCAGTAGTATTGGGATGAACACTGAAGCTTTCTTT; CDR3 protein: CASSIGMNTEAFF
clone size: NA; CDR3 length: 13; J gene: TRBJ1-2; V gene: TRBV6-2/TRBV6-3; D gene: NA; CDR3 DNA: TGTGCCAGCAGCGACCGACAGGACTATGGCTACACCTTC; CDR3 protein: CASSDRQDYGYTF
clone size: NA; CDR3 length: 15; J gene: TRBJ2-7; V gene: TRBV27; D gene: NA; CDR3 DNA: TGTGCCAGCAAGGTGGCCGCGGCAGCCTCCTACGAGCAGTACTTC; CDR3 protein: CASKVAAAASYEQYF
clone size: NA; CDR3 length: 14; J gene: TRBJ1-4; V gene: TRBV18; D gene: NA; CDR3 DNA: TGTGCCAGCTCACCAGGAGAGGGGGGCGAAAAACTGTTTTTT; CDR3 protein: CASSPGEGGEKLFF
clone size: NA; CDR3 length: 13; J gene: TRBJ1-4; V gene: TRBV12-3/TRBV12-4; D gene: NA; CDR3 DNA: TGTGCCAGCAGTCGAGCAGGGGCTGAAAAACTGTTTTTT; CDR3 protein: CASSRAGAEKLFF
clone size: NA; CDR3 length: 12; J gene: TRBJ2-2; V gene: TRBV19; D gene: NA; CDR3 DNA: TGTGCCAGTAGTTCCTACATACCCGAGCTGTTTTTT; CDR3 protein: CASSSYIPELFF
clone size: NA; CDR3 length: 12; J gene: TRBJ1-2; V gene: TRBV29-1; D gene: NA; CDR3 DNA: TGCAGCGTTGTGGACCGGATTCACGGCTACACCTTC; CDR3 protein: CSVVDRIHGYTF
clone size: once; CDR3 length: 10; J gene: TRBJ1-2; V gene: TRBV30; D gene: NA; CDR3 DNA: TGTGCCTGGAGCCCGGCAGCAAACACCTTC; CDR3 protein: CAWSPAANTF
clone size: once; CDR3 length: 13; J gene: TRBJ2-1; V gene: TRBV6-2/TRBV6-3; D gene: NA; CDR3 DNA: TGTGCCAGCAGTTACGCAGGGTTGGGCGAGCAGTTCTTC; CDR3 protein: CASSYAGLGEQFF
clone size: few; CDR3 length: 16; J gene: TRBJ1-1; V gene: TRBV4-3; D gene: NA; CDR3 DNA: TGCGCCAGCAGCCAAGATAGGGGGACCCTCGCCACTGAAGCTTTCTTT; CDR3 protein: CASSQDRGTLATEAFF
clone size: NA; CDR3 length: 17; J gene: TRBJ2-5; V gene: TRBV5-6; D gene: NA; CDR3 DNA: TGTGCCAGCAGCTTCCGCCTTGCCTGGGCGACCCAAGAGACCCAGTACTTC; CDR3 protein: CASSFRLAWATQETQYF
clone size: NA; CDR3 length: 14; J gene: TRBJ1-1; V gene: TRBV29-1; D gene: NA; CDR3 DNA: TGCAGCGCTAAGAGGACAAACTTGAACACTGAAGCTTTCTTT; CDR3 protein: CSAKRTNLNTEAFF
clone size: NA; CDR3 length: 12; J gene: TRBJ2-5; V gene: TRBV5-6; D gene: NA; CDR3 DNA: TGTGCCAGCAGCAGGGACCAAGAGACCCAGTACTTC; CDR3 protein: CASSRDQETQYF
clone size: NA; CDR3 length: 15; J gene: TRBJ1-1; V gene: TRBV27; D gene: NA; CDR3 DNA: TGTGCCAGCAGTTTACGGATCGGAGAGAACACTGAAGCTTTCTTT; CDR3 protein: CASSLRIGENTEAFF
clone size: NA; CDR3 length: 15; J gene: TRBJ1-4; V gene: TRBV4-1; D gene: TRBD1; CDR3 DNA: TGCGCCAGCAGCCCTACGGACAGGGGGCAGGGAAAACTGTTTTTT; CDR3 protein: CASSPTDRGQGKLFF
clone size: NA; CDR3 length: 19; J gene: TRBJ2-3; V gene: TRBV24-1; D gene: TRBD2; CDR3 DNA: TGTGCCACCAGTGAACCCAGGACTAGCGGGGGGGATAGCACAGATACGCAGTATTTT; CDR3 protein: CATSEPRTSGGDSTDTQYF
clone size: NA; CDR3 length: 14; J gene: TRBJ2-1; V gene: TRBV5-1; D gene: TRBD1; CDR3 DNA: TGCGCCAGCAGCTTAGGGGGCCCAGGCGGTGAGCAGTTCTTC; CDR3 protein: CASSLGGPGGEQFF
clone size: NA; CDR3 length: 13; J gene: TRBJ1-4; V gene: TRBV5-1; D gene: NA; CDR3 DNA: TGCGCCAGCAGCTTGAGTGGCGATGAAAAACTGTTTTTT; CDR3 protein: CASSLSGDEKLFF
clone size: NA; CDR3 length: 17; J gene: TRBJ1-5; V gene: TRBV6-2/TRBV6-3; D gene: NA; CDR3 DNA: TGTGCCAGCAGTTTATCCTTGGGGGTAGAGGGAAATCAGCCCCAGCATTTT; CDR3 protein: CASSLSLGVEGNQPQHF
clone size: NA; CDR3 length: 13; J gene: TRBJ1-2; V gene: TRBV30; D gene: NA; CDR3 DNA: TGTGCCTGGAGTACTCGGGGTGGCTATGGCTACACCTTC; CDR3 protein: CAWSTRGGYGYTF
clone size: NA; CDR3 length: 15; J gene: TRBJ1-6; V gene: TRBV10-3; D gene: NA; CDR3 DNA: TGTGCCATCAGTGAGCGGGAGGGGGGCAATTCACCCCTCCACTTT; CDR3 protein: CAISEREGGNSPLHF
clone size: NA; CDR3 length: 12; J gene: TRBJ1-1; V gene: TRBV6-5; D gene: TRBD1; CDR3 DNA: TGTGCCAGCAGCAGGACAGGGTTCGAAGCTTTCTTT; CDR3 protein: CASSRTGFEAFF
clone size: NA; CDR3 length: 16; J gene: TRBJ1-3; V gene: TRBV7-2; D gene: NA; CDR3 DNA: TGTGCCAGCAGCCCAGCCGTGGCAGCCTCTGGAAACACCATATATTTT; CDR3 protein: CASSPAVAASGNTIYF
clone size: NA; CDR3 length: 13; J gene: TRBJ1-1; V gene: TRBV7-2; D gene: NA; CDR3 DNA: TGTGCCAGCAGCTACGGGGGACATGCTGAAGCTTTCTTT; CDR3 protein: CASSYGGHAEAFF
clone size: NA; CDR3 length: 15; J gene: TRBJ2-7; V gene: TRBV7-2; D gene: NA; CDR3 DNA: TGTGCCAGCAGCTTAGCCCCAGGTGGATCCTACGAGCAGTACTTC; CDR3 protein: CASSLAPGGSYEQYF
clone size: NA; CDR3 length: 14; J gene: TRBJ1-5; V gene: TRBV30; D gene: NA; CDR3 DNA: TGTGCCTGGAGTGTAACCGGGGGACGTCAGCCCCAGCATTTT; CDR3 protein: CAWSVTGGRQPQHF